Presented here are 21 T cell receptor beta chains from one specimen sequenced in a study of lymphopenia after photon versus proton radiotherapy. Here immunoSEQ multiplex PCR was the method, and the copy in TCRdb shows in-frame clones only, minus some. Counted here are 16,000 or so clones, about nine tenths occurring once; the ten biggest clones make up under 60%. This sample comprised peripheral blood, obtained from a patient treated with proton-based radiotherapy. The receptors shown here come from a woman aged 60-75 years with cholangiocarcinoma. Some clones in this sample may be carry-over from other donors' samples.

This sequence joins TRBV27 and TRBJ2-1, with 8 bases fitting TRBD1. The CDR3 totals 16 residues. Germline CDR1 is MNHEY and CDR2 is SMNVEV (reference sequence). With V trimmed by 6 bases and J by 2 bases, 9 bases remained unmatched. The CDR3 reads CASSPIGQGAYNEQFF. CDR3 bases: TGTGCCAGCAGCCCCATTGGACAGGGAGCCTACAATGAGCAGTTCTTC.

This clone has a single count. The chain carries TRBV5-1 and TRBJ2-7, with D perhaps matching TRBD1 (5 bases). The CDR3 runs to 13 residues. V lost 0 bases to trimming and J lost 3 bases, with 7 bases between them. Germline V gene data show CDR1 as SGHRS and CDR2 as YFSETQ. Here the CDR3 reads CASSLGQNYEQYF. The CDR3 DNA reads TGCGCCAGCAGCTTGGGACAGAACTACGAGCAGTACTTC.

This clone appeared a single time. The chain combines TRBV19 with TRBJ1-1; 11 nucleotides line up with TRBD1. CDR3 length equals 16 residues. V was pared by 4 bases and J by 1 base, with 5 bases of the junction left unmatched. Germline-derived CDR1 and CDR2 are LNHDA and SQIVND (reference sequence). The CDR3 sequence: CASSRDRGSGNTEAFF. DNA for the CDR3: TGTGCCAGTAGTAGGGACAGGGGGTCGGGGAACACTGAAGCTTTCTTT.

The rearrangement uses TRBV30 and TRBJ2-3, with D tentatively TRBD1 (6 bases). V was trimmed by 2 bases and J by 5 bases, leaving 17 bases between them. This CDR3 has 15 amino acids. The germline CDR1 and CDR2 sequences are GTSNPN and SVGIG (reference sequence). CDR3 DNA: TGTGCCTGGAGTATCACAGGGACCCCAGGAGATACGCAGTATTTT. This translates into CAWSITGTPGDTQYF.

The chain is built from TRBV12-1 and TRBJ2-7; TRBD1, the D gene given by the table, was not confirmed from the DNA. TRBV12-1 is an annotated pseudogene. CDR3 length: 17 residues. The CDR3 coding sequence is TGTGCCAGCAGCTTTAAGGGCCGGACAGGGGGATCCTACGAGCAGTACTTC. Encoded protein: CASSFKGRTGGSYEQYF.

The rearrangement uses TRBV9 and TRBJ2-1; D gene ambiguous. The CDR3 has 14 amino acids. V was pared by 3 bases and J by 4 bases, with 11 bases between. Germline loops: CDR1 SGDLS, CDR2 YYNGEE. The CDR3 region is CASSAAGYYNEQFF. The CDR3 region has the DNA TGTGCCAGCAGCGCTGCAGGCTATTACAATGAGCAGTTCTTC.

The chain joins TRBV5-5 to TRBJ2-5, with TRBD1 matching 7 bases. Per germline, CDR1 SGHKS and CDR2 YYEKEE (reference sequence). The ends lost 1 base at V and 2 bases at J; junction bases unmatched: 2. The CDR3 runs to 14 residues. Here the CDR3 reads CASSLTGEQETQYF. In nucleotides, the CDR3 is TGTGCCAGCAGCTTGACAGGGGAACAAGAGACCCAGTACTTC.

The chain employs TRBV9 and TRBJ2-1, with TRBD1 matching over 12 bases. V was clipped by 4 bases and J by 1 base; unmatched bases: 15. Germline CDR1 and CDR2: SGDLS and YYNGEE. The CDR3 contains 20 residues. As DNA, the CDR3 is TGTGCCAGCAGCCCCCGTCCCGGGACAGGGGGCGCAAGGTCCTACAATGAGCAGTTCTTC. Protein: CASSPRPGTGGARSYNEQFF.

The rearrangement links TRBV6-6 to TRBJ2-5; 7 nucleotides match TRBD2. J was trimmed by 0 bases and V by 6 bases; bases with no gene match: 1. This CDR3 is 13 amino acids long. CDR1 is MNHNY, CDR2 SVGAGI, per germline (reference sequence). The CDR3 nucleotides are TGTGCCAGCAGCCGGGGGGACCAAGAGACCCAGTACTTC. This encodes CASSRGDQETQYF.

This clone appeared once. V gene TRBV19 combines with J gene TRBJ2-6; TRBD1 aligns across 8 bases. The V and J ends lost 9 bases and 0 bases, in that order; junction bases with no gene match: 16. This CDR3 spans 19 amino acids. Germline loops: CDR1 LNHDA, CDR2 SQIVND (reference sequence). The CDR3 coding sequence is TGTGCCAGCCGAGAGGACAGGGCCTTTACTTACTCTGGGGCCAACGTCCTGACTTTC. It codes for CASREDRAFTYSGANVLTF.

The rearrangement joins TRBV2 to TRBJ1-2, with 8 bases identical to TRBD1. J was trimmed by 4 bases and V by 3 bases; bases with no gene match: 4. The CDR3 has 14 residues. Germline CDR1 and CDR2: SNHLY and FYNNEI. This chain's CDR3 is CASSEKTGVYGYTF. The CDR3 DNA sequence: TGTGCCAGCAGTGAGAAGACAGGGGTCTATGGCTACACCTTC.

This rearrangement joins TRBV7-2 to TRBJ2-5, with D possibly being TRBD2 (5 bases). The CDR3 is 17 amino acids. Germline loops: CDR1 SGHTA, CDR2 FQGNSA. The germline V and J ends were trimmed by 2 bases and 1 base, with 17 bases remaining between them. The CDR3 loop reads CASSLRSRVSVQETQYF. CDR3 sequence (DNA): TGTGCCAGCAGCTTACGGTCGCGGGTAAGCGTCCAAGAGACCCAGTACTTC.

The chain combines TRBV7-9 with TRBJ1-1; D gene uncertain. Germline V gene data show CDR1 as SEHNR and CDR2 as FQNEAQ (reference sequence). V dropped 9 bases and J dropped 6 bases, with 11 bases sitting between them. The CDR3 is made up of 11 amino acids. The CDR3 nucleotides read TGTGCCAGTAATAGATGGGCTGAAGCTTTCTTT. Translation gives CASNRWAEAFF.

The chain carries TRBV5-4 and TRBJ2-7, with 7 nucleotides matching TRBD1. Trimming took 2 bases from V and 0 from J; bases not matched to a gene: 8. The CDR3 is 16 amino acids. CDR1 is SGHNT and CDR2 is YYREEE in the germline V gene (reference sequence). CDR3 in amino acids: CASSFSADRTSYEQYF. CDR3 sequence (DNA): TGTGCCAGCAGCTTCTCCGCGGACAGGACCTCCTACGAGCAGTACTTC.

This chain uses TRBV7-2 with TRBJ2-5; D may be TRBD1 or TRBD2 (5 bases each). V lost 5 bases, J lost 5 bases, and 15 bases lay in between. CDR1 is SGHTA, CDR2 FQGNSA, per germline. This CDR3 is 14 amino acids long. The chain's CDR3 is CASSPRQPGETQYF. CDR3 sequence (DNA): TGTGCCAGCAGCCCACGACAGCCGGGGGAGACCCAGTACTTC.

This chain joins TRBV19 and TRBJ2-7; tentative D call: TRBD1 (6 bases). The CDR3 is made up of 14 amino acids. The V gene lost 6 bases and the J gene lost 6 bases, with 18 bases spanning the gap. Germline V gene data show CDR1 as LNHDA and CDR2 as SQIVND (reference sequence). In DNA form, the CDR3 reads TGTGCCAGTAGCCTCAGGACAGACGTTTCCGAGCAGTACTTC. Translated: CASSLRTDVSEQYF.

In this sample, this clone turned up a few times. The CDR3 here is CASSMTGGWTEAFF. The CDR3 coding sequence is TGTGCCAGCAGCATGACAGGGGGTTGGACTGAAGCTTTCTTT. The rearrangement uses TRBV9 and TRBJ1-1; 9 nucleotides match TRBD1. The CDR3 extends over 14 amino acids. Trimming at V came to 4 bases and at J to 5 bases, leaving 6 bases not matched to a gene. Germline V gives CDR1 SGDLS, CDR2 YYNGEE.

The chain links TRBV30 to TRBJ2-1, with D uncertain. Trimming removed 2 bases at V and 0 bases at J, with 5 bases between. The CDR3 totals 13 residues. CDR1 is GTSNPN, CDR2 SVGIG, per germline (reference sequence). CDR3 coding DNA: TGTGCCTGGAGTAAAAGCTCCTACAATGAGCAGTTCTTC. Its protein product is CAWSKSSYNEQFF.

V usage is TRBV18 and J usage is TRBJ1-1; D is undetermined. Germline V gives CDR1 KGHSH, CDR2 LQKENI. The CDR3 spans 13 residues. V was trimmed by 8 bases and J by 8 bases, leaving 18 bases between them. The CDR3 region is CASEPRLDSEAFF. CDR3 bases: TGTGCCAGCGAACCCAGACTTGATAGCGAAGCTTTCTTT. Drawing the rest from reference TRBV18 and TRBJ1-1, the complete variable domain is NAGVMQNPRHLVRRRGQEARLRCSPMKGHSHVYWYRQLPEEGLKFMVYLQKENIIDESGMPKERFSAEFPKEGPSILRIQQVVRGDSAAYFCASEPRLDSEAFFGQGTRLTVV.

The V and J genes are TRBV29-1 and TRBJ2-5; TRBD2 might be the D (5 bases). CDR1 is SQVTM and CDR2 is ANQGSEA in the germline V gene. V lost 5 bases and J 7 bases, leaving 11 bases between the germline ends. The CDR3 has 11 residues. The CDR3, as DNA: TGCAGCGTTCCCTACAGCGGGACCCAGTACTTC. Its translation: CSVPYSGTQYF.

This clone has just one count. This chain links TRBV5-1 with TRBJ1-5; possible D gene TRBD1, 6 bases. V was pared by 1 base and J by 4 bases, with 9 bases between. The germline V gene has CDR1 SGHRS and CDR2 YFSETQ. The CDR3 covers 14 residues. The CDR3 loop is CASSLQGGNQPQHF. The CDR3, as DNA: TGCGCCAGCAGCTTGCAAGGGGGGAATCAGCCCCAGCATTTT. Combining the CDR3 with reference TRBV5-1 and TRBJ1-5 gives the whole variable domain KAGVTQTPRYLIKTRGQQVTLSCSPISGHRSVSWYQQTPGQGLQFLFEYFSETQRNKGNFPGRFSGRQFSNSRSEMNVSTLELGDSALYLCASSLQGGNQPQHFGDGTRLSIL.